The rows below give T cell receptor beta chains drawn from one sample of a study of PD-L1 blockade in urothelial cancer. Assay used: immunoSEQ multiplex PCR; TCRdb lists only in-frame clones, some missing. Here the sample spans under 55,000 clones, around nine tenths being singletons. Sequencing was performed on PBMCs, taken around atezolizumab (anti-PD-L1) treatment. The receptors were sampled from a donor aged 40 or over with urothelial cancer. The CDR3 runs from the conserved cysteine through the conserved F or W. A D gene is named only where the DNA matches it firmly.

len: 13; v_gene: TRBV29-1; j_gene: TRBJ2-3; d_gene: .; CDR3nt: TGCAGCGTTGACGGCCCAGGGGCAGATACGCAGTATTTT; CDR3aa: CSVDGPGADTQYF
len: 16; v_gene: TRBV7-2; j_gene: TRBJ1-2; d_gene: TRBD1; CDR3nt: TGTGCCAGCAGCTTACCCTGGACAGGGGGCTTCTATGGCTACACCTTC; CDR3aa: CASSLPWTGGFYGYTF
len: 15; v_gene: TRBV11-2; j_gene: TRBJ2-1; d_gene: TRBD2; CDR3nt: TGTGCCAGCAGCTTTGGTGGGACTAGCCAGTATGAGCAGTTCTTC; CDR3aa: CASSFGGTSQYEQFF
len: 14; v_gene: TRBV6-1; j_gene: TRBJ1-1; d_gene: TRBD1; CDR3nt: TGTGCCAGCAGACGACAGGGGGTGAACACTGAAGCTTTCTTT; CDR3aa: CASRRQGVNTEAFF
len: 16; v_gene: TRBV4-3; j_gene: TRBJ2-3; d_gene: TRBD1; CDR3nt: TGCGCCAGCAGCCAAGGGGGACAGGGGCTCACAGATACGCAGTATTTT; CDR3aa: CASSQGGQGLTDTQYF
len: 20; v_gene: TRBV4-2; j_gene: TRBJ2-3; d_gene: TRBD2; CDR3nt: TGTGCCAGCAGCCAAGAAGGTGGAGGGAGGGGACTAGCCGGAGGGGATACGCAGTATTTT; CDR3aa: CASSQEGGGRGLAGGDTQYF
len: 12; v_gene: TRBV23-1; j_gene: TRBJ2-5; d_gene: .; CDR3nt: TGCGCCAGCCCCCGGCAGGGGGAGACCCAGTACTTC; CDR3aa: CASPRQGETQYF
len: 16; v_gene: TRBV28; j_gene: TRBJ2-1; d_gene: TRBD1; CDR3nt: TGTGCCAGCACCCTCCCCGGGACAGGTCCCTACAATGAGCAGTTCTTC; CDR3aa: CASTLPGTGPYNEQFF
len: 16; v_gene: TRBV4-2; j_gene: TRBJ2-7; d_gene: TRBD2; CDR3nt: TGTGCCAGCAGCCCTGGCCCAGGGACTAGCTACTACGAGCAGTACTTC; CDR3aa: CASSPGPGTSYYEQYF
len: 16; v_gene: TRBV9; j_gene: TRBJ2-3; d_gene: .; CDR3nt: TGTGCCAGCAGCGTAGGTAGTCAGGGTCGGTCCGATACGCAGTATTTT; CDR3aa: CASSVGSQGRSDTQYF
len: 14; v_gene: TRBV6-6; j_gene: TRBJ2-5; d_gene: TRBD1; CDR3nt: TGTGCCAGCAGTCAGCGACAGGGGCGAGAGACCCAGTACTTC; CDR3aa: CASSQRQGRETQYF
len: 15; v_gene: TRBV6-5; j_gene: TRBJ2-7; d_gene: .; CDR3nt: TGTGCCAGCAGTTACTCAGGGGGGGATTCCTACGAGCAGTACTTC; CDR3aa: CASSYSGGDSYEQYF
len: 14; v_gene: TRBV7-9; j_gene: TRBJ1-1; d_gene: .; CDR3nt: TGTGCCAGCAGCTTAGGGGGCCCGGGCACTGAAGCTTTCTTT; CDR3aa: CASSLGGPGTEAFF
len: 16; v_gene: TRBV6-8; j_gene: TRBJ1-2; d_gene: .; CDR3nt: TGTGCCAGCAGATCGTCCCCGAACCCCCTCGGGTATGGCTACACCTTC; CDR3aa: CASRSSPNPLGYGYTF
len: 12; v_gene: TRBV7-2; j_gene: TRBJ2-5; d_gene: .; CDR3nt: TGTGCCAGCAGCTTACTAGGAGAGACCCAGTACTTC; CDR3aa: CASSLLGETQYF
len: 12; v_gene: TRBV28; j_gene: TRBJ2-1; d_gene: .; CDR3nt: TGTGCCAGCCGGGAATTAAACAATGAGCAGTTCTTC; CDR3aa: CASRELNNEQFF
len: 13; v_gene: TRBV6-5; j_gene: TRBJ2-7; d_gene: TRBD2; CDR3nt: TGTGCCAGCCGGCCAGGGACTAGTGGGTGGCAGTACTTC; CDR3aa: CASRPGTSGWQYF
len: 14; v_gene: TRBV7-2; j_gene: TRBJ2-5; d_gene: TRBD2; CDR3nt: TGTGCCAGCAGCTTCGGGGGGGGGATAGAGACCCAGTACTTC; CDR3aa: CASSFGGGIETQYF
len: 14; v_gene: TRBV29-1; j_gene: TRBJ2-3; d_gene: TRBD2; CDR3nt: TGCAGCGCCGAGGCGGGAGCGGGGGTAGATACGCAGTATTTT; CDR3aa: CSAEAGAGVDTQYF
len: 13; v_gene: TRBV30; j_gene: TRBJ1-5; d_gene: .; CDR3nt: TGTGCCTGGAGTGTTGGGCAACATCAGCCCCAGCATTTT; CDR3aa: CAWSVGQHQPQHF